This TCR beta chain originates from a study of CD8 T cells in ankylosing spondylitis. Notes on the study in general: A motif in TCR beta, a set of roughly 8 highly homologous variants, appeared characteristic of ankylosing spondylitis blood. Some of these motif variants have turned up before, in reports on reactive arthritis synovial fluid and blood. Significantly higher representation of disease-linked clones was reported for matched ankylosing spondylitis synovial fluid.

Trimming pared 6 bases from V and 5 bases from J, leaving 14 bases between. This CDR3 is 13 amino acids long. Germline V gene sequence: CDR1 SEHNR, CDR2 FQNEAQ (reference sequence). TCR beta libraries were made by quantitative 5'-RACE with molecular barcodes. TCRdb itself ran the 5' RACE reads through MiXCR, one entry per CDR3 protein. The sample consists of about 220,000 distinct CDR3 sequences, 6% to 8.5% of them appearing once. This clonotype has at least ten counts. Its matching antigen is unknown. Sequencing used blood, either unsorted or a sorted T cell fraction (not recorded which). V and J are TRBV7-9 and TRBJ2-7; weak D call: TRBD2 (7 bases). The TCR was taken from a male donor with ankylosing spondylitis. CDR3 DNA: TGTGCCAGCAGTCAGACGGGGGGCGACGAGCAGTACTTC. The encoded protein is CASSQTGGDEQYF.